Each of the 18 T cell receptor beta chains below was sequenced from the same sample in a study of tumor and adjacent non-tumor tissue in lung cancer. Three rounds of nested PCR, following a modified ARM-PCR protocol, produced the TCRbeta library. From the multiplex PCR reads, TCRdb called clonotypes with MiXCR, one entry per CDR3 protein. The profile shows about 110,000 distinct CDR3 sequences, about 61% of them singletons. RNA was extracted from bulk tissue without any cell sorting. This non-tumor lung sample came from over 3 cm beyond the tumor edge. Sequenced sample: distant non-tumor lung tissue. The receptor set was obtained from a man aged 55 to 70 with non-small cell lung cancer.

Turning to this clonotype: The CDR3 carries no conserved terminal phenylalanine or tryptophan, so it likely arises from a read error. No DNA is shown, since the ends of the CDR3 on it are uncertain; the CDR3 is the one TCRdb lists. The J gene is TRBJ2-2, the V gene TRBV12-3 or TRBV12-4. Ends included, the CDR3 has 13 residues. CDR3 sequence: CASSLRAAGERFY.

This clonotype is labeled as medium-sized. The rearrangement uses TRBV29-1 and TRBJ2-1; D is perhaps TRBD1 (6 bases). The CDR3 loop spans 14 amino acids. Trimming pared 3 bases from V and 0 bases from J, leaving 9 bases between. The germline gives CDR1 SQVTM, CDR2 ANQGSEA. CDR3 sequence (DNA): TGCAGCGTTGAGGAAGGGGGCTCCTACAATGAGCAGTTCTTC. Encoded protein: CSVEEGGSYNEQFF.

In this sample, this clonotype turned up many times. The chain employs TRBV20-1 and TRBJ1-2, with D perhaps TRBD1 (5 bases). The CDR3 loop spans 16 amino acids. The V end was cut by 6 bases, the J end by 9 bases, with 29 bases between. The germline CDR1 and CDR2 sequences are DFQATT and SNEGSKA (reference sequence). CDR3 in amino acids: CSAKAEGARPLWSYTF. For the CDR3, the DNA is TGCAGTGCCAAAGCAGAAGGGGCGCGCCCCCTTTGGAGCTACACCTTC.

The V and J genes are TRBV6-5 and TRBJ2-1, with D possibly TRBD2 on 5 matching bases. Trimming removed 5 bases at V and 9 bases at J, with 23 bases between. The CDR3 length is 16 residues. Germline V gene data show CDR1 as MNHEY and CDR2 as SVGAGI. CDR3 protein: CASSNNRDLGLGEQFF. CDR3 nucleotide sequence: TGTGCCAGCAGTAACAACCGGGATCTCGGTTTAGGTGAGCAGTTCTTC.

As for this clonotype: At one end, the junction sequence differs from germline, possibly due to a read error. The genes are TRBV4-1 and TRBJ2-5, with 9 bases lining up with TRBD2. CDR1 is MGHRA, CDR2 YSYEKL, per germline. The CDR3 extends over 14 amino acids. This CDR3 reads CPSSLRLAEESQYF. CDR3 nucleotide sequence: TGCCCCAGCAGTCTCCGACTAGCGGAAGAGTCCCAGTACTTC.

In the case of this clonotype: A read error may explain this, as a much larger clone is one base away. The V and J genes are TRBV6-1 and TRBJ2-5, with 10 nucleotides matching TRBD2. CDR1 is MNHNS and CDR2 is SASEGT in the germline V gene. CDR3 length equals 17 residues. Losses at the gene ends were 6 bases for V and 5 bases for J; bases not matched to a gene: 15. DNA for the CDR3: TGTGCCAGCAGAGGACTAGCGGAGGGGGAGGTATGGGAGACCCAGTACTTC. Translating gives CASRGLAEGEVWETQYF.

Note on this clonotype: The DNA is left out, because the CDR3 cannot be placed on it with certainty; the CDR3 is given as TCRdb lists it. CDR3 residues: CASSFGGGARDIQYF. The rearrangement links TRBV5-6 to TRBJ2-4; the table's D call TRBD1 went unverified against the DNA. Germline V gene sequence: CDR1 SGHDT, CDR2 YYEEEE. The CDR3 has 15 residues if both end residues are counted.

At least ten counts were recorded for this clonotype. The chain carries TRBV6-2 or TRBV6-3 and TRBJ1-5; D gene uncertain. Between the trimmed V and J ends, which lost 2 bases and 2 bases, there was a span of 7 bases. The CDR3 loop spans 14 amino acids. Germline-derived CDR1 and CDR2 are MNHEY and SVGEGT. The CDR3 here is CASSYAQGNQPQHF. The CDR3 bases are TGTGCCAGCAGTTACGCCCAGGGCAATCAGCCCCAGCATTTT.

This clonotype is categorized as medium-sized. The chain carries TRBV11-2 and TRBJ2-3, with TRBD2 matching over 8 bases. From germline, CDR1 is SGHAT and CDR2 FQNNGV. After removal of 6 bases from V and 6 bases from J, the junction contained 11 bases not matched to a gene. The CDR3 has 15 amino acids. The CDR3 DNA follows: TGTGCCAGCAGTCTCGGACTAGCCTGGGGGGATACGCAGTATTTT. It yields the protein CASSLGLAWGDTQYF.

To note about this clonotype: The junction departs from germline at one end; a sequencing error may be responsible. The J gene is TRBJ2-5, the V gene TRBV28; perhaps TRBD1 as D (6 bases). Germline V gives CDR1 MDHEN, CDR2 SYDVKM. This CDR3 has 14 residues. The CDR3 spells CASSGDRRQATQYF. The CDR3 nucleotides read TGTGCCAGCAGTGGAGACAGGAGACAAGCGACCCAGTACTTC.

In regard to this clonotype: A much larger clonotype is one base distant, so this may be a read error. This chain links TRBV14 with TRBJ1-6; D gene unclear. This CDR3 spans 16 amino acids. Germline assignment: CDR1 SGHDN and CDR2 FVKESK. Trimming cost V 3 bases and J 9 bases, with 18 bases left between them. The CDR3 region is CASSHLSEGNSSPLHF. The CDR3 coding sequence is TGTGCCAGCAGCCACCTATCCGAAGGGAATAGTTCACCCCTCCACTTT.

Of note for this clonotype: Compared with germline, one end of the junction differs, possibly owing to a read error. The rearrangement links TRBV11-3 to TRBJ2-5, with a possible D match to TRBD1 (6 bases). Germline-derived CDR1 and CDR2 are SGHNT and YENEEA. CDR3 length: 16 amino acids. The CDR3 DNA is TGTGCCAACAGCATCGGTGGGACAAGGATCAAAGGGACCCAGTACTTC. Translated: CANSIGGTRIKGTQYF.

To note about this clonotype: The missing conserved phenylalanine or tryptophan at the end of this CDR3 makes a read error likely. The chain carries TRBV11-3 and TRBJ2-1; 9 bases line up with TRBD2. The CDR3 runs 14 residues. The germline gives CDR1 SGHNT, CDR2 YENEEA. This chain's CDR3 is CASSWEGLANGQFL. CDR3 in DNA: TGTGCCAGTAGCTGGGAAGGACTAGCGAATGGGCAGTTCCTC.

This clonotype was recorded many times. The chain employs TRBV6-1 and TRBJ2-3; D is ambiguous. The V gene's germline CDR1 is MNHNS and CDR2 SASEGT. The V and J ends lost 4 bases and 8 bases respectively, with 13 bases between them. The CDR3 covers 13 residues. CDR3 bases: TGTGCCAGCAGTGTCGTGGGCTTAGGTACGCAGTATTTT. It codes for CASSVVGLGTQYF.

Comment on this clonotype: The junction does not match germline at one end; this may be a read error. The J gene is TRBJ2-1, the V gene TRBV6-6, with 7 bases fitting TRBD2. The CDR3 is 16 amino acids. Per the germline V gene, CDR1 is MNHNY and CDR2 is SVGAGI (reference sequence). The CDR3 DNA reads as TGTGCCAGCAGAGGGACTATCCATAGCTCCTGCAATGAGCAGTTCTTC. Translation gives CASRGTIHSSCNEQFF.

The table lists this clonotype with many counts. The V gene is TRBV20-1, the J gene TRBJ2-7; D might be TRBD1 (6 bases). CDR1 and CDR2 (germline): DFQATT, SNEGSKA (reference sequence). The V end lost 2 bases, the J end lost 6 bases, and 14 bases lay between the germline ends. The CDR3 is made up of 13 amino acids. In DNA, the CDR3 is TGCAGTGCTAGATCGCCTACAGGGTTCGAGCAGTACTTC. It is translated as CSARSPTGFEQYF.

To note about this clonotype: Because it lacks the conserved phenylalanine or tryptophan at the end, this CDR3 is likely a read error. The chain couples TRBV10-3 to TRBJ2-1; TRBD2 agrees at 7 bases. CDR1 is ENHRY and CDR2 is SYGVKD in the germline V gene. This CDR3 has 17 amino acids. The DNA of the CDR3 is TGTTCCATCAGTGATCCCAAGGGGACTACCTCCTACAATGAGCAGTTCTTA. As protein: CSISDPKGTTSYNEQFL.

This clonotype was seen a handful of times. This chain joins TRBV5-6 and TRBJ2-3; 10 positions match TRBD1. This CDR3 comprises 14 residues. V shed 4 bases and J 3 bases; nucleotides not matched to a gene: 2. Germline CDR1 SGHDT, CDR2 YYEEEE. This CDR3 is CASSTGQGTDTQYF. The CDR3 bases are TGTGCCAGCAGCACGGGACAGGGGACAGATACGCAGTATTTT.